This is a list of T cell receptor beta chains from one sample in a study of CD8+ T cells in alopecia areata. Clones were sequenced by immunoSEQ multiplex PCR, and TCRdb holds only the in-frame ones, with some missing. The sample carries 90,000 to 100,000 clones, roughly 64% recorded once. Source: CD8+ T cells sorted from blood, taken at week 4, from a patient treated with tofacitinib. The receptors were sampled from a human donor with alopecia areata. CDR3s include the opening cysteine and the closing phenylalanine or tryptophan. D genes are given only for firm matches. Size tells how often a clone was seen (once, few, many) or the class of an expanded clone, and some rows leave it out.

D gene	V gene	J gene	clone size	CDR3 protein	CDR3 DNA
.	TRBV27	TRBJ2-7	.	CASSLSGFSYEQYF	TGTGCCAGCAGTTTATCAGGGTTCTCCTACGAGCAGTACTTC
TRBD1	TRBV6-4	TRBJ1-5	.	CASSEMGQWRGNSNQPQHF	TGTGCCAGCAGCGAAATGGGACAGTGGCGGGGAAATAGCAATCAGCCCCAGCATTTT
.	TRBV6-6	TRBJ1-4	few	CASSYSTGIEGEKLFF	TGTGCCAGCAGTTACTCGACGGGAATAGAGGGGGAAAAACTGTTTTTT
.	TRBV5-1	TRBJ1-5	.	CASSLAGAQHF	TGCGCCAGCAGCTTGGCGGGGGCCCAGCATTTT
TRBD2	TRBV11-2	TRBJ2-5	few	CASSPTSEETQYF	TGTGCCAGCAGCCCAACTAGCGAAGAGACCCAGTACTTC
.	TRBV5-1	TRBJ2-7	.	CASSLVRGEQYF	TGCGCCAGCAGCTTGGTACGGGGCGAGCAGTACTTC
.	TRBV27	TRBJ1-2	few	CALHGGYGYTF	TGTGCCCTACACGGGGGTTATGGCTACACCTTC
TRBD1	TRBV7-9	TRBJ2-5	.	CASSRTGFETQYF	TGTGCCAGCAGCCGGACAGGGTTCGAGACCCAGTACTTC
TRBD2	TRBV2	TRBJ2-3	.	CASSSVAGGLYPDTQYF	TGTGCCAGCAGTTCGGTAGCGGGGGGTTTATATCCAGATACGCAGTATTTT
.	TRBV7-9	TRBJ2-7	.	CASSLVTHEQYF	TGTGCCAGCAGCTTAGTTACCCACGAGCAGTACTTC
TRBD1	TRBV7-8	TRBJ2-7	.	CASSLGTVPYEQYF	TGTGCCAGCAGCCTAGGGACAGTCCCCTACGAGCAGTACTTC
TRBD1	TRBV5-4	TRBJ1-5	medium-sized	CASSPRDSDQPQHF	TGTGCCAGCAGCCCCCGGGACAGCGATCAGCCCCAGCATTTT
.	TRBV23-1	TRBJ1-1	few	CASSQKFWGRNTEAFF	TGCGCCAGCAGTCAAAAATTCTGGGGGAGGAACACTGAAGCTTTCTTT
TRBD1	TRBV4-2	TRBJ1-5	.	CASSPRDSDQPQHF	TGTGCCAGCAGCCCCCGGGACAGCGATCAGCCCCAGCATTTT